Included here is one TCR beta chain sequence, with context. Its specificity is unknown. Germline assignment: CDR1 SEHNR and CDR2 FQNEAQ (reference sequence). Deletions cut 2 bases from V and 6 bases from J, with 13 bases between. The CDR3 is made up of 15 amino acids. This entry belongs to a study of cytomegalovirus exposure and HLA in healthy donors. The study, taken as a whole, reports: The study put some 160 TCR beta chains on its list as cytomegalovirus-associated. Many donors carried some public TCRs, although rarity characterized most TCR sequences. As confirmed in vitro, three CMV-associated chains were specific for CMV antigens.

PCR used 60 Vbeta primers and 13 Jbeta primers. The data were produced by immunoSEQ multiplex PCR, yet TCRdb's version contains in-frame clones alone and is incomplete. The data hold about 76,000 clones, with under 85% observed a single time. Sequenced material: PBMCs. The receptor was isolated from a woman in her 40s in good health and CMV-seropositive. This sequence joins TRBV7-9 and TRBJ2-2, with D possibly matching TRBD2 (5 bases). In DNA form, the CDR3 reads TGTGCCAGCAGCTTACGGACTCTGGGTCCCGGGGAGCTGTTTTTT. This codes for CASSLRTLGPGELFF.